This T cell receptor (beta chain) is from a study of T cells in Graves' hyperthyroidism and ophthalmopathy. Study-level points and caveats: The authors' 13 V-J model separated ophthalmopathy from stable hyperthyroidism. Most thyroid clonotypes expanded above 0.001 appeared in blood too.

Researchers amplified the TCR beta CDR3 regions from RNA transcripts. Primed by the HTBI set, a first-round RT-PCR was run on the TCR CDR3. TCRdb processed the multiplex PCR reads anew with MiXCR; each CDR3 protein has one entry. There are 300,000 to 500,000 distinct CDR3 sequences in the sample; over 11% occur only once, and 25% to 30% lies in the top ten. Diagnoses used clinical symptoms, serum thyroxine and TRAb, thyroid ultrasound and orbital computed tomography. PBMCs were obtained from about 10 ml fresh peripheral blood. This clonotype was seen many times. The target antigen is unknown. Germline V gene data show CDR1 as SGHRS and CDR2 as YFSETQ. Trimming cost V 4 bases and J 7 bases, with 21 bases left between them. The CDR3 has 15 residues.

The TCR originated in a man aged 50 to 59 with Graves' ophthalmopathy. V is TRBV5-1 and J is TRBJ2-7, with D possibly matching TRBD2 (7 bases). The sample comprised blood. This chain's CDR3 is CASSGGAKTKEEQYF. CDR3 DNA: TGCGCCAGCAGCGGGGGGGCGAAAACAAAAGAAGAGCAGTACTTC.